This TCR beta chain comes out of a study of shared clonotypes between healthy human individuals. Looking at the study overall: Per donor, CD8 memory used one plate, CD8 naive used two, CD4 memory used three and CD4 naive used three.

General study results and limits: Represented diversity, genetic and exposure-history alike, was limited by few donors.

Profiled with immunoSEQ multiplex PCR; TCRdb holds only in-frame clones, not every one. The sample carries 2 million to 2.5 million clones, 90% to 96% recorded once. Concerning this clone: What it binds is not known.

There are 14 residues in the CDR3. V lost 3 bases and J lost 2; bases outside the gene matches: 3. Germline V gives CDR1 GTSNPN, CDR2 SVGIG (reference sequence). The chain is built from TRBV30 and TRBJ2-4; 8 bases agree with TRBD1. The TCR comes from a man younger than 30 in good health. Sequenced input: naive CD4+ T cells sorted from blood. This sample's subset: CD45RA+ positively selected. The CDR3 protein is CAWRTGVSKNIQYF. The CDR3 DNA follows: TGTGCCTGGAGGACAGGGGTGTCCAAAAACATTCAGTACTTC.